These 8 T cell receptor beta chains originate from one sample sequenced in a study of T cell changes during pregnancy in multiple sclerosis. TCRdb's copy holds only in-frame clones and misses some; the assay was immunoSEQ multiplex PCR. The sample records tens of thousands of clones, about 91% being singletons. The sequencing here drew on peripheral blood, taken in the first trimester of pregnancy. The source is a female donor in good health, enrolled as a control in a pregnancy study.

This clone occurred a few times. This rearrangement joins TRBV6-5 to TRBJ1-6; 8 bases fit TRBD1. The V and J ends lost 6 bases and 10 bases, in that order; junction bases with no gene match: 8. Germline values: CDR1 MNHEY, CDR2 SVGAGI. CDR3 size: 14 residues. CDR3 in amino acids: CASSTDRDYSPLHF. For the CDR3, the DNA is TGTGCCAGCAGCACGGACAGGGATTACTCACCCCTCCACTTT.

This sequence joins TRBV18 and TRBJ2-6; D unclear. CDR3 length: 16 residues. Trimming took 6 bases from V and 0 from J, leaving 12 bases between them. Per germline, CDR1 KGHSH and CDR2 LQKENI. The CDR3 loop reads CASSPVEHSGANVLTF. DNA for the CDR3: TGTGCCAGCTCGCCGGTGGAGCACTCTGGGGCCAACGTCCTGACTTTC.

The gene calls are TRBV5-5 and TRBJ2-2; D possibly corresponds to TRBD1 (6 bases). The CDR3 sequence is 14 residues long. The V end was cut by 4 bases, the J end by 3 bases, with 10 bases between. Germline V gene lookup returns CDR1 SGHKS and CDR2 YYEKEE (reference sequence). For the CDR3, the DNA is TGTGCCAGCAGCCGGGACACCGACACCGGGGAGCTGTTTTTT. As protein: CASSRDTDTGELFF.

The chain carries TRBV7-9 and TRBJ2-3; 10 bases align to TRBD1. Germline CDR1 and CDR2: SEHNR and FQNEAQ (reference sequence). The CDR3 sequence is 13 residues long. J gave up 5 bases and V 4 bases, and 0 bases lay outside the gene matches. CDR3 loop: CASSWDRGDTQYF. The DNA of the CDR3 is TGTGCCAGCAGCTGGGACAGGGGAGATACGCAGTATTTT.

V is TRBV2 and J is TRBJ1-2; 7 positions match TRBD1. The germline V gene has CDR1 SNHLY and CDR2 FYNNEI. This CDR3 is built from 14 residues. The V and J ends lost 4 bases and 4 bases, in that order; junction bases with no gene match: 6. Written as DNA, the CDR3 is TGTGCCAGCAGTGCCCGCCGGGACAGCTATGGCTACACCTTC. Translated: CASSARRDSYGYTF.

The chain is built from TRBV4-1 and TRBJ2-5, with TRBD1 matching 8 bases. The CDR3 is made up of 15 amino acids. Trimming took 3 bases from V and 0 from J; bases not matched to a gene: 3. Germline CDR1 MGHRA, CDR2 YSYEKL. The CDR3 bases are TGCGCCAGCAGCCACGGGGACAGGTACCAAGAGACCCAGTACTTC. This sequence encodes CASSHGDRYQETQYF.

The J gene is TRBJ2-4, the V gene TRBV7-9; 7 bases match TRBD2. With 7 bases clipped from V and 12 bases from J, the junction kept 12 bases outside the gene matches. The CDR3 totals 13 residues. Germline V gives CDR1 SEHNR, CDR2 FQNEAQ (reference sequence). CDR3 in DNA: TGTGCCAGCACCCACATCCTGGGGGGGACTCAGTACTTC. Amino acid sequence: CASTHILGGTQYF.

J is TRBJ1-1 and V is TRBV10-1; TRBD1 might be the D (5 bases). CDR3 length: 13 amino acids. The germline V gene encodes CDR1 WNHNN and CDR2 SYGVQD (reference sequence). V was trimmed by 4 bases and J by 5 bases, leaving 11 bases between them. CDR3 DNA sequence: TGCGCCAGCAGTGCTACAGGTGGAACTGAAGCTTTCTTT. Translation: CASSATGGTEAFF.